This paragraph reports one TCR beta chain. This sample was taken from a study of T cell changes during pregnancy in multiple sclerosis. Sequenced by immunoSEQ multiplex PCR; TCRdb stores in-frame clones only, minus some. The data hold 20,000 to 25,000 clones, with roughly 90% observed a single time. CDR1 SNHLY and CDR2 FYNNEI come from the germline V gene. The V and J ends lost 7 bases and 3 bases, in that order; junction bases with no gene match: 11. This CDR3 region has 16 residues. The material sequenced was CD8+ T cells from peripheral blood mononuclear cells, taken after pregnancy. This TCR derives from a female donor with multiple sclerosis, enrolled in a pregnancy study. The V and J genes are TRBV2 and TRBJ2-5; 10 bases align to TRBD1. Here the CDR3 reads CASTGGTGDVEETQYF. CDR3 coding DNA: TGTGCCAGCACCGGAGGGACAGGGGATGTGGAAGAGACCCAGTACTTC.